The 12 T cell receptor beta chains in this list originate from one sample, sequenced in a study of T cell responses to AZD1222 COVID-19 vaccine. Repertoires were generated with immunoSEQ multiplex PCR, while TCRdb's copy carries only in-frame clones and drops some. Among 110,000 to 150,000 clones listed, approximately 90% were seen once. The input for sequencing was peripheral blood, taken on day 0 of AZD1222 vaccination. Source of these receptors: an adult in good health.

The chain links TRBV19 to TRBJ2-1; D unresolved. V was clipped by 3 bases and J by 3 bases, with 6 bases between them. The CDR3 is 13 residues long. Germline loops: CDR1 LNHDA, CDR2 SQIVND (reference sequence). The CDR3 here is CASSIGDYNEQFF. The CDR3 DNA reads TGTGCCAGTAGTATTGGGGACTACAATGAGCAGTTCTTC.

The chain recombines TRBV11-2 with TRBJ2-3; D remains unclear. Germline CDR1 and CDR2: SGHAT and FQNNGV. Trimming stripped 7 bases from V and 4 bases from J, with 15 bases between. This CDR3 has 14 residues. The CDR3 reads CASTPHFDSDTQYF. CDR3 bases: TGTGCCAGCACCCCACATTTCGACTCAGATACGCAGTATTTT.

As concerns this clone: This sample also contains other DNA sequences that code for the same CDR3. The chain has TRBV19 and TRBJ1-5, with D possibly matching TRBD1 (6 bases). CDR1 is LNHDA, CDR2 SQIVND, per germline (reference sequence). Deletions cut 1 base from V and 7 bases from J, with 14 bases between. There are 15 residues in the CDR3. The CDR3 DNA reads as TGTGCCAGTAGTATAGCTGGGGGCGCGGGACAGCCCCAGCATTTT. This gives the protein CASSIAGGAGQPQHF.

The CDR3 bases are TGTGCCAGCAGTCCCCCCTCTGGGACAGACGGTGTCTACCACGAGCAGTACTTC. This translates into CASSPPSGTDGVYHEQYF. V and J are TRBV27 and TRBJ2-7; 7 bases align to TRBD1. The germline V gene encodes CDR1 MNHEY and CDR2 SMNVEV (reference sequence). CDR3 length: 18 residues. After removal of 5 bases from V and 5 bases from J, the junction contained 21 bases not matched to a gene.

The chain recombines TRBV5-1 with TRBJ1-6; D unresolved. The CDR3 has 13 residues. Per germline, CDR1 SGHRS and CDR2 YFSETQ. V was trimmed by 4 bases and J by 14 bases, leaving 16 bases between them. CDR3 nucleotides: TGCGCCAGCAGCCTAACTTCACGGGCCACCCTCCACTTT. Protein sequence: CASSLTSRATLHF.

This chain links TRBV7-8 with TRBJ2-1, with D unclear. Per germline, CDR1 SGHVS and CDR2 FQNEAQ. The CDR3 totals 12 residues. The V and J ends lost 2 bases and 8 bases respectively, with 7 bases between them. The CDR3 DNA reads TGTGCCAGCAGCTTATCAGGCGATGAGCAGTTCTTC. Its protein is CASSLSGDEQFF.

The chain employs TRBV10-3 and TRBJ1-1; no definite D call. Trimming cost V 5 bases and J 1 base, with 8 bases left between them. The germline CDR1 and CDR2 sequences are ENHRY and SYGVKD. CDR3 length: 13 residues. The CDR3, as DNA: TGTGCCATCAGTAAAAAACAGAACACTGAAGCTTTCTTT. Translation gives CAISKKQNTEAFF.

The gene calls are TRBV19 and TRBJ1-5; the D gene is possibly TRBD1 (5 bases). V lost 5 bases and J lost 0, with 11 bases in between. The CDR3 loop spans 15 amino acids. Germline CDR1 and CDR2: LNHDA and SQIVND (reference sequence). As DNA, the CDR3 is TGTGCCAGTAGTCTGACAGATTATAGCAATCAGCCCCAGCATTTT. Protein product: CASSLTDYSNQPQHF.

The gene calls are TRBV29-1 and TRBJ2-7; 7 bases are a match to TRBD1. The CDR3 extends over 14 amino acids. Germline V CDR1 and CDR2: SQVTM, ANQGSEA. V shed 4 bases, J shed 4 bases, and the junction held 10 bases outside the gene matches. CDR3 region: CSVGTGTDTYEQYF. CDR3 bases: TGCAGCGTTGGAACCGGGACAGACACTTACGAGCAGTACTTC.

The chain uses TRBV7-3 and TRBJ2-3; no firm D call. Germline-derived CDR1 and CDR2 are SGHTA and FQGTGA. Trimming took 1 base from V and 5 from J, leaving 7 bases between them. The CDR3 is made up of 13 amino acids. The CDR3 nucleotides read TGTGCCAGCAGCTTAATCTATCTAGATACGCAGTATTTT. Protein: CASSLIYLDTQYF.

This chain joins TRBV21-1 and TRBJ1-1; TRBD1 is the table's D call and was not checked against the DNA. TRBV21-1 is described as a pseudogene. CDR3 length: 14 amino acids. CDR3 DNA sequence: TGTGCCAGCACCCCGGGGACACCACCGCCTGAAGCTTTCTTT. Encoded protein: CASTPGTPPPEAFF.

The rearrangement links TRBV3-1 (or the pseudogene TRBV3-2) to TRBJ2-7; 11 bases match TRBD2. The CDR3 is 14 residues long. The germline V gene encodes CDR1 LGHDT and CDR2 YNNKEL (reference sequence). Trimming cost V 3 bases and J 4 bases; bases outside gene matches: 2. For the CDR3, the DNA is TGTGCCAGCAGCCACATAGCGGGAGGGTACGAGCAGTACTTC. The encoded protein is CASSHIAGGYEQYF.